This T cell receptor beta chain comes out of a study of T cell responses to AZD1222 COVID-19 vaccine. Assay used: immunoSEQ multiplex PCR; TCRdb lists only in-frame clones, some missing. The sample consists of some 130,000 clones, roughly 90% of them appearing once. J was trimmed by 8 bases and V by 6 bases; bases with no gene match: 9. The germline V gene encodes CDR1 SQVTM and CDR2 ANQGSEA. The CDR3 is 13 amino acids. The TCR was taken from an adult who received the AZD1222 COVID-19 vaccine. The sequencing used peripheral blood, collected 28 days after the second AZD1222 dose. This chain joins TRBV29-1 and TRBJ1-2; 10 bases agree with TRBD1. The CDR3 nucleotides read TGCAGCGTAGACAGGGGGCTTTCGGGAGGCTACACCTTC. It encodes CSVDRGLSGGYTF.